This T cell receptor (beta chain) was obtained from a study of regulatory T cells. The CDR3 has 14 amino acids. V shed 8 bases, J shed 7 bases, and the junction held 10 bases outside the gene matches. Per germline, CDR1 LNHDA and CDR2 SQIVND (reference sequence). The PCR used 52 TRBV and 13 TRBJ primers. The data were produced by immunoSEQ multiplex PCR, yet TCRdb's version contains in-frame clones alone and is incomplete. The table lists more than 15,000 clones, 92% of them singletons. Overall study findings and caveats: Control CD8+ cells showed a nonsignificant trend toward higher Shannon entropy than patient CD8+ cells.

Note on this clone: The antigen remains undetermined.

V usage is TRBV19 and J usage is TRBJ2-2; 7 nucleotides line up with TRBD1. The origin of this receptor is a person aged 18 to 29 with CD3G deficiency. Sequenced material: CD8+ T cells sorted from blood. CDR3 bases: TGTGCCAGTCGGAACAAACACAGGGGCGGGGAGCTGTTTTTT. It is translated as CASRNKHRGGELFF.